The 26 T cell receptor beta chains below all came from one sample that was sequenced in a study of metastatic and nonmetastatic thyroid tumors. All patients were untreated before thyroid surgery. TCRdb ran MiXCR on the PCR reads. The sample includes approximately 70,000 clones, more than 3.5% seen only once; the top ten take more than 20%. Material for sequencing was blood. The receptors shown here come from a female donor with papillary thyroid cancer or a benign thyroid nodule (not recorded which). Some clones in this sample may be carry-over from other donors' samples.

This clone showed up many times. The chain recombines TRBV15 with TRBJ2-3; 10 nucleotides align to TRBD2. The CDR3 is 19 residues long. The V gene's germline CDR1 is LNHNV and CDR2 YYDKDF (reference sequence). After removal of 0 bases from V and 2 bases from J, the junction contained 11 bases not matched to a gene. The CDR3 here is CATSRESGSSGSLTDTQYF. The CDR3, as DNA: TGTGCCACCAGCAGAGAAAGCGGGTCTAGCGGGAGCCTCACAGATACGCAGTATTTT.

With respect to this clone: Relative to the germline gene, one junction end is altered; a read error may explain this. The V and J genes are TRBV27 and TRBJ2-2; D is unresolved. Per germline, CDR1 MNHEY and CDR2 SMNVEV (reference sequence). This CDR3 has 15 residues. CDR3 sequence (DNA): TGTACCAGCAGTCCCCGGACGGATAACACCGGGGAGCTGTTTTTT. Translation gives CTSSPRTDNTGELFF.

This clone showed up many times. The CDR3 DNA reads TGTGCCAGCAGCTTGGAACAGGGAGTCCCTATTGAGCAGTTCTTC. The encoded protein is CASSLEQGVPIEQFF. The chain combines TRBV5-4 with TRBJ2-1, with D possibly matching TRBD1 (6 bases). Per the germline V gene, CDR1 is SGHNT and CDR2 is YYREEE (reference sequence). The CDR3 has 15 amino acids. V was clipped by 0 bases and J by 9 bases, with 16 bases between them.

This clone came up many times. The chain couples TRBV10-3 to TRBJ2-3; 8 bases fit TRBD1. CDR3 length: 14 amino acids. Germline-derived CDR1 and CDR2 are ENHRY and SYGVKD. V gave up 11 bases and J gave up 0 bases; unmatched junction bases: 7. The chain's CDR3 is CAVRDRPSTDTQYF. The CDR3 DNA follows: TGTGCCGTGCGGGACAGGCCCAGCACAGATACGCAGTATTTT.

This clone was observed a handful of times. The chain carries TRBV28 and TRBJ2-3, with a possible D match to TRBD2 (6 bases). Germline V lookup: CDR1 MDHEN, CDR2 SYDVKM. The CDR3 length is 16 residues. The V end lost 7 bases, the J end lost 2 bases, and 19 bases lay between the germline ends. The CDR3 coding sequence is TGTGCCAGCACCGCCGGGGCGGGGTGGGACACAGATACGCAGTATTTT. This encodes CASTAGAGWDTDTQYF. Complete variable domain (other parts from reference TRBV28 and TRBJ2-3): DVKVTQSSRYLVKRTGEKVFLECVQDMDHENMFWYRQDPGLGLRLIYFSYDVKMKEKGDIPEGYSVSREKKERFSLILESASTNQTSMYLCASTAGAGWDTDTQYFGPGTRLTVL.

This clone was recorded many times. The same CDR3 is also encoded by other DNA sequences in this sample. The V and J genes are TRBV28 and TRBJ2-5; 7 nucleotides line up with TRBD2. Losses at the gene ends were 6 bases for V and 4 bases for J; bases not matched to a gene: 8. The CDR3 totals 14 residues. Germline CDR1 is MDHEN and CDR2 is SYDVKM. The CDR3 DNA reads as TGTGCCAGCAGCCCGGGGGGACTCCCAGAGACCCAGTACTTC. Translated: CASSPGGLPETQYF.

V and J are TRBV19 and TRBJ1-1, with D perhaps matching TRBD1 (5 bases). Trimming pared 5 bases from V and 4 bases from J, leaving 14 bases between. Germline V CDR1 and CDR2: LNHDA, SQIVND (reference sequence). This CDR3 has 14 amino acids. For the CDR3, the DNA is TGTGCCAGTAGTCCTGGGGGGGGTGGCACTGAAGCTTTCTTT. Translating gives CASSPGGGGTEAFF.

There are many counts of this clone. V gene TRBV20-1 combines with J gene TRBJ2-7; D possibly corresponds to TRBD2 (6 bases). CDR3 size: 14 residues. V was pared by 5 bases and J by 3 bases, with 17 bases between. Germline assignment: CDR1 DFQATT and CDR2 SNEGSKA (reference sequence). The CDR3 protein is CSAPPLASSYEQYF. CDR3 in DNA: TGCAGTGCTCCCCCCCTAGCGTCCAGCTACGAGCAGTACTTC.

The sample holds many counts of this clone. The DNA for the CDR3 is TGTGCCAGCAAAGTTAGCGGGGATACGCAGTATTTT. Residues: CASKVSGDTQYF. The rearrangement links TRBV2 to TRBJ2-3; TRBD2 matches at 7 bases. J was trimmed by 6 bases and V by 7 bases; bases with no gene match: 4. The CDR3 spans 12 residues. Germline V gene lookup returns CDR1 SNHLY and CDR2 FYNNEI.

This clone was recorded at least ten times. The J gene is TRBJ2-3, the V gene TRBV7-2, with 12 bases that match TRBD2. The CDR3 runs 15 residues. Germline values: CDR1 SGHTA, CDR2 FQGNSA. V trimming: 2 bases; J trimming: 5 bases; junction bases outside the gene matches: 2. The CDR3: CASSLTSGRLDTQYF. The CDR3 DNA is TGTGCCAGCAGCTTAACTAGCGGGAGGTTAGATACGCAGTATTTT.

In this sample, this clone turned up many times. This sequence joins TRBV15 and TRBJ2-1; TRBD2 matches 9 bases. Germline CDR1 reads LNHNV; CDR2 reads YYDKDF (reference sequence). Unmatched junction bases numbered 8, after V lost 4 bases and J lost 4 bases. The CDR3 spans 16 residues. CDR3 residues: CATSNYLAGLYNEQFF. The CDR3 DNA follows: TGTGCCACCAGCAACTACCTAGCGGGACTATACAATGAGCAGTTCTTC.

This clone came up a few times. Since a much larger clone is just one base distant, this may be a read error. The same CDR3 also results from other DNA sequences found in this sample. The rearrangement joins TRBV5-4 to TRBJ1-6; D is ambiguous. This CDR3 comprises 14 residues. Trimming cost V 0 bases and J 8 bases, with 9 bases left between them. Per germline, CDR1 SGHNT and CDR2 YYREEE (reference sequence). Written as DNA, the CDR3 is TGTGCCAGCAGCTTGGTTGGTGGCGATTCACCCCTCCACTTT. Residues: CASSLVGGDSPLHF.

This clone was seen a handful of times. The junction departs from germline at one end; a sequencing error may be responsible. The gene calls are TRBV18 and TRBJ2-3; D could derive from TRBD1 or TRBD2 (6 bases each). Germline-derived CDR1 and CDR2 are KGHSH and LQKENI. The CDR3 consists of 15 residues. CDR3 region: CASSWAGHNTGTQYF. The DNA for the CDR3 is TGTGCCAGCTCCTGGGCGGGACATAACACAGGTACGCAGTATTTT. The entire variable domain, with the rest obtained from reference TRBV18 and TRBJ2-3, is as follows: NAGVMQNPRHLVRRRGQEARLRCSPMKGHSHVYWYRQLPEEGLKFMVYLQKENIIDESGMPKERFSAEFPKEGPSILRIQQVVRGDSAAYFCASSWAGHNTGTQYFGPGTRLTVL.

Many counts were recorded for this clone. The V call is TRBV12-3 or TRBV12-4, the J call TRBJ2-1; 12 nucleotides match TRBD2. Trimming removed 2 bases from V and 7 bases from J; junction bases left unmatched: 9. CDR3 size: 17 residues. Here the CDR3 reads CASSLLASGRAGNEQFF. CDR3 coding DNA: TGTGCCAGCAGTTTATTGGCTAGCGGGAGGGCCGGGAATGAGCAGTTCTTC.

In the case of this clone: Lacking the conserved final phenylalanine or tryptophan, this CDR3 likely reflects a read error. It is unclear where the CDR3 begins or ends on the DNA, so no DNA is shown, and the CDR3 is as TCRdb lists it. The V call is TRBV6-1, the J call TRBJ2-3; no DNA check was done on the table's D call, TRBD1. The CDR3 adds up to 17 amino acids, both ends counted. Looked up from germline, CDR1 is MNHNS and CDR2 is SASEGT. CDR3 in amino acids: CASRSGQNPAYEQYFGP.

This clone has ten or more counts. J is TRBJ1-1 and V is TRBV19; tentatively, D is TRBD1 (5 bases). CDR1 is LNHDA and CDR2 is SQIVND in the germline V gene (reference sequence). With 5 bases removed from V and 4 bases from J, the gap between germline ends came to 20 bases. The CDR3 runs 16 residues. The CDR3 sequence: CASSARGRSSVTEAFF. The DNA of the CDR3 is TGTGCCAGTAGTGCCCGGGGCCGCTCCTCTGTCACTGAAGCTTTCTTT.

The chain joins TRBV7-2 to TRBJ2-3; perhaps TRBD2 as D (6 bases). The germline CDR1 and CDR2 sequences are SGHTA and FQGNSA. Trimming removed 3 bases at V and 0 bases at J, with 19 bases between. The CDR3 sequence is 18 residues long. CDR3 in DNA: TGTGCCAGCAGCTTGGGAGAGGGGCTAGCGAGTAGCACAGATACGCAGTATTTT. Translation: CASSLGEGLASSTDTQYF.

This clone was counted ten times or more. The genes are TRBV20-1 and TRBJ2-2; D is possibly TRBD1 (7 bases). With 2 bases removed from V and 7 bases from J, the gap between germline ends came to 14 bases. This CDR3 spans 14 amino acids. Germline assignment: CDR1 DFQATT and CDR2 SNEGSKA (reference sequence). The CDR3 DNA sequence: TGCAGTGCTAGACACTCAGGGGGGATCGGGGAGCTGTTTTTT. It specifies CSARHSGGIGELFF.

This clone came up a few times. This clone may be a read error of a much larger clone one base away. This chain connects TRBV12-3 or TRBV12-4 to TRBJ2-1; no definite D call. Trimming removed 1 base from V and 6 bases from J, with 13 bases in between. This CDR3 is built from 15 residues. CDR3 loop: CASSLEKTLVNEQFF. As DNA, the CDR3 is TGTGCCAGCAGTTTAGAGAAGACCCTAGTCAATGAGCAGTTCTTC.

This clone has ten or more counts. The chain links TRBV7-8 to TRBJ1-6; the match to TRBD1 covers 7 bases. CDR3 size: 15 residues. Trimming took 5 bases from V and 7 from J; bases not matched to a gene: 8. Germline V gene data show CDR1 as SGHVS and CDR2 as FQNEAQ. Here the CDR3 reads CASSVNTGANSPLHF. Here the CDR3 DNA reads TGTGCCAGCAGCGTAAACACAGGGGCGAATTCACCCCTCCACTTT.

About this clone itself: A read error may produce the germline difference seen at one junction end. The chain recombines TRBV2 with TRBJ2-6; 7 bases map to TRBD1. The CDR3 is made up of 18 amino acids. Germline lookup yields CDR1 SNHLY and CDR2 FYNNEI. The CDR3 loop reads CASSDLGQTSSGAIVLTF. The DNA for the CDR3 is TGTGCCAGCAGTGATTTGGGACAGACCTCCTCTGGGGCCATCGTCCTGACTTTC.

As concerns this clone: Sequence at one end of the junction differs from germline and may be a read error. The chain combines TRBV7-7 with TRBJ2-2; 10 bases are shared with TRBD1. Germline values: CDR1 SSHAT, CDR2 FNYEAQ (reference sequence). The CDR3 extends over 17 amino acids. The CDR3 here is CASSLDAGTGETGELFF. The CDR3 nucleotides are TGTGCTAGCAGCTTAGATGCGGGGACAGGGGAGACCGGGGAGCTGTTTTTT.

This clone has more than one count but fewer than ten. This chain connects TRBV6-5 to TRBJ2-7; tentative D call: TRBD1 (7 bases). The germline V gene encodes CDR1 MNHEY and CDR2 SVGAGI. The ends were cut back, 2 bases at V and 1 base at J, with 9 bases in the middle. The CDR3 totals 14 residues. CDR3 sequence reads: CASSYAGQSYEQYF. DNA for the CDR3: TGTGCCAGCAGTTACGCGGGACAGTCCTACGAGCAGTACTTC.

This clone has a handful of counts. The V call is TRBV6-1, the J call TRBJ1-2; TRBD1 is a possible D gene (5 bases). V lost 3 bases and J lost 1, with 6 bases in between. Germline V gene lookup returns CDR1 MNHNS and CDR2 SASEGT. The CDR3 spans 13 residues. The CDR3 sequence is CASSEDINYGYTF. The CDR3, as DNA: TGTGCCAGCAGTGAGGACATTAACTATGGCTACACCTTC.

At least ten counts were recorded for this clone. This sequence joins TRBV30 and TRBJ2-3, with 13 bases identical to TRBD2. V lost 7 bases and J lost 2; bases outside the gene matches: 6. Germline V lookup: CDR1 GTSNPN, CDR2 SVGIG (reference sequence). This CDR3 has 15 amino acids. DNA for the CDR3: TGTGCCTCCCGACTAGCGGGAGGTGCCACAGATACGCAGTATTTT. Its translation is CASRLAGGATDTQYF.

This clone was recorded at least ten times. The J gene is TRBJ2-5, the V gene TRBV5-8; tentatively, D is TRBD2 (6 bases). The germline V gene has CDR1 SGHTS and CDR2 YDEGEE. There are 15 residues in the CDR3. The V and J ends lost 0 bases and 5 bases respectively, with 14 bases between them. This CDR3 reads CASSLDGSPGETQYF. CDR3 DNA: TGTGCCAGCAGCTTGGACGGGAGCCCGGGGGAGACCCAGTACTTC.